The present T cell receptor (beta chain) was sequenced within a study of blood T cells in healthy people across ages. Germline V lookup: CDR1 MNHEY, CDR2 SMNVEV (reference sequence). This CDR3 is built from 17 residues. Trimming left V 2 bases short and J 7 bases short, with 24 bases between. Using a J-beta primer mix together with a sample-barcoded 5' primer, a second PCR was run for 7 to 11 cycles. With 12 random nucleotides, a template-switch adaptor tagged each individual cDNA molecule. Using its own MiXCR run on the 5' RACE reads, TCRdb lists one record per CDR3 protein. The sample has roughly 800,000 distinct CDR3 sequences; roughly 34% are singletons.

Sequencing used blood. The sequence was obtained from a man aged 18 to 30 in good health. This chain uses TRBV27 with TRBJ2-7; tentatively, D is TRBD1 (6 bases). CDR3 loop: CASSLIQGPVYLNEQYF. The DNA for the CDR3 is TGTGCCAGCAGTTTAATCCAGGGGCCAGTATACCTGAATGAGCAGTACTTC.